This paragraph covers one TCR beta chain sequence. V trimming: 4 bases; J trimming: 3 bases; junction bases outside the gene matches: 6. Germline assignment: CDR1 LGHDT and CDR2 YNNKEL (reference sequence). The CDR3 is 14 amino acids. The data were produced by immunoSEQ multiplex PCR, yet TCRdb's version contains in-frame clones alone and is incomplete. The data contain 150,000 to 200,000 clones, approximately 94% of them singletons. This sample stems from a study of T cell responses to AZD1222 COVID-19 vaccine. Researchers grouped second doses given at about 4 or about 12 weeks into one pool. The input for sequencing was peripheral blood, taken 28 days after the second AZD1222 dose. This receptor was obtained from an adult who received the AZD1222 COVID-19 vaccine. The chain couples TRBV3-1 (or the pseudogene TRBV3-2) to TRBJ2-7; 7 bases are a match to TRBD1. CDR3 nucleotide sequence: TGTGCCAGCAGCCCCTTACAGGGGAGCTACGAGCAGTACTTC. It specifies CASSPLQGSYEQYF.